The 32 T cell receptor beta chains below were found in one sample sequenced in a study of blood T cell repertoires in COVID-19. Produced via immunoSEQ multiplex PCR; TCRdb's table is partial and in-frame only. Of 310,000 or so clones in the sample, 87% were seen once. The source material was PBMCs or T cells enriched from blood (not recorded which). The origin of the receptors is a woman aged 18-30 years who had recovered from COVID-19.

J is TRBJ1-6 and V is TRBV7-8, with a tentative D call TRBD1 (5 bases). V lost 2 bases, J lost 0 bases, and 8 bases lay in between. This CDR3 spans 16 amino acids. Germline assignment: CDR1 SGHVS and CDR2 FQNEAQ. The CDR3 loop is CASSLRGSSYNSPLHF. CDR3 nucleotide sequence: TGTGCCAGCAGCTTACGGGGGAGCTCCTATAATTCACCCCTCCACTTT.

J is TRBJ1-1 and V is TRBV5-5; TRBD1 matches 9 bases. This CDR3 spans 14 amino acids. The germline CDR1 and CDR2 sequences are SGHKS and YYEKEE (reference sequence). V lost 4 bases to trimming and J lost 1 base; unmatched junction nucleotides: 2. The CDR3 DNA is TGTGCCAGCAGCAAACAGGGGGCGAACACTGAAGCTTTCTTT. This translates into CASSKQGANTEAFF. Filled out from reference TRBV5-5 and TRBJ1-1, the complete variable domain reads DAGVTQSPTHLIKTRGQQVTLRCSPISGHKSVSWYQQVLGQGPQFIFQYYEKEERGRGNFPDRFSARQFPNYSSELNVNALLLGDSALYLCASSKQGANTEAFFGQGTRLTVV.

This sequence joins TRBV19 and TRBJ1-1, with D maybe TRBD1 (5 bases). V lost 5 bases, J lost 6 bases, and 16 bases lay in between. The CDR3 has 14 residues. The germline V gene has CDR1 LNHDA and CDR2 SQIVND (reference sequence). The CDR3 bases are TGTGCCAGTAGTCTCTTCAGGGCCTCGGCTGAAGCTTTCTTT. Residues: CASSLFRASAEAFF.

The rearrangement uses TRBV4-3 and TRBJ1-4; 9 bases match TRBD1. V gave up 1 base and J gave up 7 bases; unmatched junction bases: 7. The CDR3 extends over 16 amino acids. The germline V gene encodes CDR1 LGHNA and CDR2 YSLEER. The CDR3 DNA reads TGCGCCAGCAGCCAAGTGTTGGACAGGGGTTCTGAAAAACTGTTTTTT. Its translation: CASSQVLDRGSEKLFF.

This sequence joins TRBV7-2 and TRBJ2-1, with TRBD2 matching 8 bases. The CDR3 totals 16 residues. V gave up 5 bases and J gave up 2 bases; unmatched junction bases: 8. Germline CDR1 SGHTA, CDR2 FQGNSA. The CDR3 nucleotides are TGTGCCAGCAGCGAACGAGCGGGAGCCCCCTACAATGAGCAGTTCTTC. Its protein is CASSERAGAPYNEQFF.

The chain is built from TRBV5-1 and TRBJ1-1; possibly TRBD1 for D (6 bases). The V and J ends lost 4 bases and 5 bases respectively, with 18 bases between them. This CDR3 is 15 amino acids long. Germline CDR1 and CDR2: SGHRS and YFSETQ. The CDR3 coding sequence is TGCGCCAGCAGCGAAGCACAGGGAGTCGAAACTGAAGCTTTCTTT. Encoded protein: CASSEAQGVETEAFF.

This sequence joins TRBV7-9 and TRBJ1-2, with TRBD1 identical over 11 bases. With V trimmed by 5 bases and J by 5 bases, 10 bases remained unmatched. This CDR3 region has 16 residues. Germline values: CDR1 SEHNR, CDR2 FQNEAQ (reference sequence). The CDR3 DNA is TGTGCCAGCAGCCGCCCCGGGACAGGGGGTGGTTATGGCTACACCTTC. Its translation: CASSRPGTGGGYGYTF.

V and J are TRBV19 and TRBJ1-5, with D perhaps TRBD1 (5 bases). Germline lookup yields CDR1 LNHDA and CDR2 SQIVND (reference sequence). This CDR3 is 13 amino acids long. V was trimmed by 8 bases and J by 7 bases, leaving 15 bases between them. As DNA, the CDR3 is TGTGCCAGTCAGCCGGGGGTTGACCAGCCCCAGCATTTT. Translated, it gives CASQPGVDQPQHF. The variable domain in full, completed from reference TRBV19 and TRBJ1-5, reads DGGITQSPKYLFRKEGQNVTLSCEQNLNHDAMYWYRQDPGQGLRLIYYSQIVNDFQKGDIAEGYSVSREKKESFPLTVTSAQKNPTAFYLCASQPGVDQPQHFGDGTRLSIL.

This chain joins TRBV7-2 and TRBJ2-7, with unresolved D. V lost 1 base, J lost 0 bases, and 10 bases lay in between. CDR3 length equals 15 residues. Germline lookup yields CDR1 SGHTA and CDR2 FQGNSA. As DNA, the CDR3 is TGTGCCAGCAGCTTAGTCTTCACGAGCTCCTACGAGCAGTACTTC. Its translation: CASSLVFTSSYEQYF. Filled out from reference TRBV7-2 and TRBJ2-7, the complete variable domain reads GAGVSQSPSNKVTEKGKDVELRCDPISGHTALYWYRQSLGQGLEFLIYFQGNSAPDKSGLPSDRFSAERTGGSVSTLTIQRTQQEDSAVYLCASSLVFTSSYEQYFGPGTRLTVT.

V usage is TRBV24-1 and J usage is TRBJ1-2; the match to TRBD1 covers 10 bases. Germline CDR1 is KGHDR and CDR2 is SFDVKD. Losses at the gene ends were 4 bases for V and 4 bases for J; bases not matched to a gene: 2. The length of the CDR3 is 14 residues. The CDR3 loop is CATSETGGTYGYTF. The CDR3 nucleotides read TGTGCCACCAGTGAGACAGGGGGCACCTATGGCTACACCTTC.

The rearrangement uses TRBV2 and TRBJ2-5, with a tentative D call TRBD1 (6 bases). Germline-derived CDR1 and CDR2 are SNHLY and FYNNEI. Trimming pared 5 bases from V and 0 bases from J, leaving 10 bases between. CDR3 length: 14 residues. This chain's CDR3 is CASSTNRDQETQYF. The CDR3, as DNA: TGTGCCAGCAGTACAAACAGGGACCAAGAGACCCAGTACTTC.

In this sample, this clone turned up a few times. This chain links TRBV7-9 with TRBJ1-2, with a weak D call TRBD1 (5 bases). Trimming left V 1 base short and J 7 bases short, with 19 bases between. The length of the CDR3 is 16 residues. Per the germline V gene, CDR1 is SEHNR and CDR2 is FQNEAQ (reference sequence). The CDR3, as DNA: TGTGCCAGCAGCTTAGAGGGCAGGGTCCCATCCGGTGGCTACACCTTC. Its protein product is CASSLEGRVPSGGYTF. The variable domain in full, with the rest retrieved from reference TRBV7-9 and TRBJ1-2, is DTGVSQNPRHKITKRGQNVTFRCDPISEHNRLYWYRQTLGQGPEFLTYFQNEAQLEKSRLLSDRFSAERPKGSFSTLEIQRTEQGDSAMYLCASSLEGRVPSGGYTFGSGTRLTVV.

This clone appeared a single time. This sequence joins TRBV4-1 and TRBJ2-7; D not certain. The CDR3 length is 12 residues. Trimming removed 3 bases at V and 4 bases at J, with 7 bases between. Germline V gene data show CDR1 as MGHRA and CDR2 as YSYEKL. The CDR3 loop is CASSQTQYEQYF. The CDR3 nucleotides are TGCGCCAGCAGCCAGACTCAATACGAGCAGTACTTC.

The chain uses TRBV3-1 (or the pseudogene TRBV3-2) and TRBJ2-6, with TRBD2 as a possible D gene (6 bases). The CDR3 consists of 14 residues. Per germline, CDR1 LGHDT and CDR2 YNNKEL (reference sequence). The V gene lost 2 bases and the J gene lost 10 bases, with 12 bases spanning the gap. As DNA, the CDR3 is TGTGCCAGCAGCCAAAGCGGGTTCGCTAACGTCCTGACTTTC. Its translation: CASSQSGFANVLTF.

This chain connects TRBV3-1 (or the pseudogene TRBV3-2) to TRBJ1-4; D may be TRBD1 (5 bases). Germline lookup yields CDR1 LGHDT and CDR2 YNNKEL (reference sequence). The length of the CDR3 is 15 residues. Trimming took 4 bases from V and 10 from J, leaving 19 bases between them. The DNA of the CDR3 is TGTGCCAGCAGCCCCCCGGCAGGGAATAAGGGAAAACTGTTTTTT. Translated, it gives CASSPPAGNKGKLFF.

V usage is TRBV18 and J usage is TRBJ2-1, with 11 bases fitting TRBD2. The CDR3 totals 15 residues. Germline CDR1 reads KGHSH; CDR2 reads LQKENI. Unmatched junction bases numbered 3, after V lost 4 bases and J lost 4 bases. The CDR3 loop is CASSLSGGDYNEQFF. CDR3 in DNA: TGTGCCAGCTCACTTAGCGGGGGGGATTACAATGAGCAGTTCTTC.

The chain recombines TRBV30 with TRBJ2-7, with D possibly matching TRBD2 (6 bases). The germline V gene has CDR1 GTSNPN and CDR2 SVGIG (reference sequence). The V and J ends lost 4 bases and 9 bases respectively, with 25 bases between them. The CDR3 runs 15 residues. Here the CDR3 reads CAWNPSGLHDGGQYF. The CDR3 DNA is TGTGCCTGGAATCCTTCAGGACTTCACGACGGGGGGCAGTACTTC.

This clone turned up a few times. The chain employs TRBV7-9 and TRBJ2-3; D is possibly TRBD2 (6 bases). Trimming left V 1 base short and J 0 bases short, with 11 bases between. CDR3 size: 16 residues. The germline gives CDR1 SEHNR, CDR2 FQNEAQ (reference sequence). The CDR3 sequence: CASSLGGTYSTDTQYF. The CDR3 nucleotides are TGTGCCAGCAGCTTAGGGGGGACTTACAGCACAGATACGCAGTATTTT.

V usage is TRBV28 and J usage is TRBJ1-2, with TRBD1 as a possible D gene (6 bases). The germline V gene encodes CDR1 MDHEN and CDR2 SYDVKM. Trimming took off 2 bases at V and 3 bases at J, with 13 bases between the two ends. CDR3 length: 15 amino acids. CDR3 DNA sequence: TGTGCCAGCAGTTTAGGTTCAGGGGTTTACTATGGCTACACCTTC. This gives the protein CASSLGSGVYYGYTF.

The chain joins TRBV4-2 to TRBJ1-6; D is ambiguous. Trimming shortened V by 1 base and J by 4 bases, and 11 bases separated the two germline ends. The V gene's germline CDR1 is LGHNA and CDR2 YNFKEQ. The CDR3 spans 16 residues. The CDR3 bases are TGTGCCAGCAGCCAAGCCCTTTCCTTATATAATTCACCCCTCCACTTT. It yields the protein CASSQALSLYNSPLHF.

This clone was found once. This chain links TRBV9 with TRBJ2-5; TRBD2 matches 7 bases. The V and J ends lost 4 bases and 2 bases, in that order; junction bases with no gene match: 17. The CDR3 is 18 amino acids. Germline V gene sequence: CDR1 SGDLS, CDR2 YYNGEE. CDR3 coding DNA: TGTGCCAGCAGCCATCATAGGGGTGAGACTAGCTCGCAAGAGACCCAGTACTTC. Translated: CASSHHRGETSSQETQYF.

The chain employs TRBV19 and TRBJ2-1; possible D gene TRBD1, 6 bases. Germline V lookup: CDR1 LNHDA, CDR2 SQIVND (reference sequence). This CDR3 has 15 residues. Trimming shortened V by 6 bases and J by 12 bases, and 24 bases separated the two germline ends. The CDR3, as DNA: TGTGCCAGTAGCCCGACCGGGACAAGGGATAGTGGGCAGTTCTTC. Amino acid sequence: CASSPTGTRDSGQFF.

The chain is built from TRBV7-2 and TRBJ2-7, with 8 nucleotides matching TRBD1. The CDR3 sequence is 15 residues long. CDR1 is SGHTA and CDR2 is FQGNSA in the germline V gene. With V trimmed by 2 bases and J by 3 bases, 6 bases remained unmatched. The CDR3 spells CASSLSPGQDYEQYF. CDR3 sequence (DNA): TGTGCCAGCAGCTTATCCCCGGGACAGGACTACGAGCAGTACTTC.

The chain links TRBV28 to TRBJ1-6; 9 nucleotides agree with TRBD1. The CDR3 sequence is 17 residues long. Per the germline V gene, CDR1 is MDHEN and CDR2 is SYDVKM. V dropped 8 bases and J dropped 5; count of bases not matched to a gene: 13. The CDR3 protein is CASRDREIIMDNSPLHF. CDR3 sequence (DNA): TGTGCCAGCCGGGACAGGGAGATTATTATGGATAATTCACCCCTCCACTTT.

The gene calls are TRBV14 and TRBJ2-1; 8 positions match TRBD2. With V trimmed by 7 bases and J by 5 bases, 13 bases remained unmatched. Germline lookup yields CDR1 SGHDN and CDR2 FVKESK. The CDR3 is made up of 16 amino acids. The CDR3 region has the DNA TGTGCCAGCACCGTCGGATGGACTAGCCCCGACAATGAGCAGTTCTTC. Its translation is CASTVGWTSPDNEQFF.

This chain joins TRBV9 and TRBJ1-2, with D maybe TRBD1 (6 bases). CDR1 and CDR2 (germline): SGDLS, YYNGEE. Trimming took 0 bases from V and 3 from J, leaving 9 bases between them. The CDR3 has 14 amino acids. The CDR3 region is CASSVARQDYGYTF. The CDR3 DNA sequence: TGTGCCAGCAGCGTAGCGAGACAGGACTATGGCTACACCTTC.

The chain links TRBV5-6 to TRBJ1-2; D is undetermined. Trimming removed 0 bases from V and 1 base from J, with 10 bases in between. The length of the CDR3 is 15 residues. CDR1 is SGHDT, CDR2 YYEEEE, per germline. The CDR3 DNA follows: TGTGCCAGCAGCTTGGCCGCAGTTGGTAACTATGGCTACACCTTC. Its translation is CASSLAAVGNYGYTF.

The chain carries TRBV20-1 and TRBJ1-1, with D perhaps matching TRBD1 (5 bases). This CDR3 region has 11 residues. V was shortened by 8 bases and J by 3 bases, with 10 bases between the two germline ends. Germline V lookup: CDR1 DFQATT, CDR2 SNEGSKA (reference sequence). CDR3 sequence: CSPQGDTEAFF. Here the CDR3 DNA reads TGCAGTCCTCAGGGTGACACTGAAGCTTTCTTT.

This clone appeared a single time. The chain is built from TRBV24-1 and TRBJ1-2; D possibly corresponds to TRBD1 (5 bases). With 3 bases removed from V and 4 bases from J, the gap between germline ends came to 14 bases. The CDR3 runs to 15 residues. From germline, CDR1 is KGHDR and CDR2 SFDVKD. CDR3 in DNA: TGTGCCACCAGTGATGAGACTCGGGGACTCTATGGCTACACCTTC. Translating it yields CATSDETRGLYGYTF.

The chain joins TRBV4-2 to TRBJ2-7; D is unresolved. The germline CDR1 and CDR2 sequences are LGHNA and YNFKEQ. This CDR3 region has 14 residues. V gave up 0 bases and J gave up 1 base, with 7 bases separating them. CDR3 nucleotide sequence: TGTGCCAGCAGCCAAGATCAAAAATCCTACGAGCAGTACTTC. This encodes CASSQDQKSYEQYF.

This clone was picked up a small number of times. V is TRBV7-2 and J is TRBJ1-5, with D possibly matching TRBD1 (5 bases). This CDR3 spans 15 amino acids. V was shortened by 0 bases and J by 5 bases, with 11 bases between the two germline ends. CDR1 is SGHTA, CDR2 FQGNSA, per germline. CDR3 sequence reads: CASSLARRVDQPQHF. The DNA of the CDR3 is TGTGCCAGCAGCTTAGCCCGCAGGGTCGATCAGCCCCAGCATTTT. Filled out from reference TRBV7-2 and TRBJ1-5, the complete variable domain reads GAGVSQSPSNKVTEKGKDVELRCDPISGHTALYWYRQSLGQGLEFLIYFQGNSAPDKSGLPSDRFSAERTGGSVSTLTIQRTQQEDSAVYLCASSLARRVDQPQHFGDGTRLSIL.

V gene TRBV7-8 combines with J gene TRBJ2-3, with D possibly matching TRBD2 (6 bases). The CDR3 totals 13 residues. The germline gives CDR1 SGHVS, CDR2 FQNEAQ. Trimming shortened V by 4 bases and J by 2 bases, and 7 bases separated the two germline ends. The CDR3 DNA follows: TGTGCCAGCAGCTCGGACTACACAGATACGCAGTATTTT. This codes for CASSSDYTDTQYF.